Reported below is one T cell receptor (beta chain). The target antigen is unknown. CDR1 is SQVTM, CDR2 ANQGSEA, per germline. The CDR3 is 19 residues long. The authors made TCR beta cDNA libraries by 5'RACE template switching. This switching added a universal primer site and UMIs. TCRdb reanalyzed the 5' RACE reads and collapses them to one entry per CDR3 protein, without DNA. With about 390,000 distinct CDR3 sequences in the sample, the ten largest clones hold about 10%. This entry belongs to a study of T cells expressing NK-cell markers. Study details: Seven of the eight sequenced donors were classified as HCMV-seropositive, and one was classified as seronegative. Regarding the study as a whole: About 6 donors had dominant NKG2C+ clonotypes that comprised about 1.0-8% of their CD8+ T cells.

The TCR sequence derives from a woman aged 45-65 years in good health. J is TRBJ2-2 and V is TRBV29-1; TCRdb calls TRBD2, which cannot be checked without DNA. The sequencing input was blood T cells: a sorted CD56 or NKG2C T cell subset, CD4+ or CD8+ T cells, or bulk PBMC T cells (not recorded which). The CDR3: CSVEVFGSWRESSTGELFF.